A single sample gave rise to the 30 T cell receptor beta chains below, sequenced in a study of blood T cell repertoires in COVID-19. Profiling relied on immunoSEQ multiplex PCR, and the TCRdb table lists in-frame clones only, not all of them. Of about 80,000 clones listed, about 80% are singletons. The material sequenced was peripheral blood. These receptors all stem from a human donor in a cohort sampled during active COVID-19.

The chain is built from TRBV12-3 or TRBV12-4 and TRBJ2-1; 7 positions match TRBD1. The CDR3 sequence is 12 residues long. The V segment lost 6 bases and the J segment 7 bases; nucleotides outside the gene matches: 3. CDR3 sequence reads: CASRLQGNEQFF. Written as DNA, the CDR3 is TGTGCCAGCAGACTACAGGGGAATGAGCAGTTCTTC.

The chain recombines TRBV12-1 with TRBJ2-6; the table assigns TRBD1, which was not confirmed against the DNA. TRBV12-1 counts as a pseudogene. The CDR3 runs 16 residues. The CDR3: CASSSTGAPGANVLTF. In DNA form, the CDR3 reads TGTGCCAGCAGCTCAACAGGGGCCCCTGGGGCCAACGTCCTGACTTTC.

CDR3 nucleotide sequence: TGTGCCAGCAGCTCTTCGACAGGGTCGAATTCACCCCTCCACTTT. This codes for CASSSSTGSNSPLHF. The rearrangement joins TRBV11-2 to TRBJ1-6; 7 nucleotides line up with TRBD1. The germline V gene encodes CDR1 SGHAT and CDR2 FQNNGV. V gave up 4 bases and J gave up 7 bases; unmatched junction bases: 7. The CDR3 has 15 amino acids.

V usage is TRBV13 and J usage is TRBJ2-7; D is perhaps TRBD2 (6 bases). CDR3 size: 11 residues. V gave up 8 bases and J gave up 4 bases, with 9 bases separating them. CDR1 is PRHDT, CDR2 FYEKMQ, per germline (reference sequence). CDR3 sequence: CASARDYEQYF. As DNA, the CDR3 is TGTGCCAGCGCGCGGGATTACGAGCAGTACTTC.

This rearrangement joins TRBV19 to TRBJ1-1, with 9 positions matching TRBD1. The CDR3 is made up of 16 amino acids. Germline trimming cut 5 bases from V and 4 bases from J; bases unmatched to any gene: 11. The germline gives CDR1 LNHDA, CDR2 SQIVND (reference sequence). CDR3 nucleotides: TGTGCCAGTAGTGTCCGGGACAGGGTGTGGAGCACTGAAGCTTTCTTT. This encodes CASSVRDRVWSTEAFF.

The chain is built from TRBV5-1 and TRBJ1-4; D perhaps matches TRBD1 (6 bases). There are 14 residues in the CDR3. From germline, CDR1 is SGHRS and CDR2 YFSETQ. The V end lost 3 bases, the J end lost 2 bases, and 8 bases lay between the germline ends. The CDR3 spells CASSSGDTNEKLFF. Written as DNA, the CDR3 is TGCGCCAGCAGCTCAGGGGATACTAATGAAAAACTGTTTTTT.

The chain carries TRBV9 and TRBJ2-5; 11 nucleotides match TRBD1. The germline gives CDR1 SGDLS, CDR2 YYNGEE. V lost 0 bases and J lost 5; bases outside the gene matches: 6. The CDR3 consists of 16 residues. Here the CDR3 reads CASSVGLGQGEETQYF. The DNA for the CDR3 is TGTGCCAGCAGCGTAGGGCTGGGACAGGGGGAGGAGACCCAGTACTTC.

The chain is built from TRBV2 and TRBJ2-1; TRBD2 aligns across 15 bases. The CDR3 has 16 residues. Germline lookup yields CDR1 SNHLY and CDR2 FYNNEI. With V trimmed by 8 bases and J by 6 bases, 8 bases remained unmatched. CDR3 loop: CASEELGLAGGNEQFF. CDR3 sequence (DNA): TGTGCCAGCGAGGAGCTGGGACTAGCGGGGGGCAATGAGCAGTTCTTC.

The chain employs TRBV6-5 and TRBJ1-5; 7 bases align to TRBD1. The CDR3 runs 14 residues. Germline CDR1 reads MNHEY; CDR2 reads SVGAGI. With 6 bases clipped from V and 4 bases from J, the junction kept 6 bases outside the gene matches. The CDR3 DNA follows: TGTGCCAGCAGGGAGGGACAGTTTAATCAGCCCCAGCATTTT. It encodes CASREGQFNQPQHF.

V is TRBV4-2 and J is TRBJ1-1; TRBD1 matches at 7 bases. The germline V gene encodes CDR1 LGHNA and CDR2 YNFKEQ. The V and J ends lost 6 bases and 3 bases, in that order; junction bases with no gene match: 16. CDR3 length: 17 amino acids. The CDR3, as DNA: TGTGCCAGCAGTCCCATAGAAAACAGGGGAAGATACACTGAAGCTTTCTTT. It is translated as CASSPIENRGRYTEAFF.

This chain links TRBV6-5 with TRBJ1-2; tentatively, D is TRBD1 (6 bases). Between the trimmed V and J ends, which lost 6 bases and 7 bases, there was a span of 18 bases. The CDR3 length is 14 residues. Per the germline V gene, CDR1 is MNHEY and CDR2 is SVGAGI. CDR3 amino acids: CASRQQGPSSGYTF. In DNA, the CDR3 is TGTGCCAGCAGGCAACAGGGCCCTTCGAGTGGCTACACCTTC.

V is TRBV27 and J is TRBJ1-5; D is possibly TRBD1 (6 bases). This CDR3 is built from 13 residues. With 5 bases removed from V and 6 bases from J, the gap between germline ends came to 11 bases. Germline V gene data show CDR1 as MNHEY and CDR2 as SMNVEV (reference sequence). The CDR3 coding sequence is TGTGCCAGCAGTACAGGGCCGGCTCAGCCCCAGCATTTT. Amino acid sequence: CASSTGPAQPQHF.

This rearrangement joins TRBV10-2 to TRBJ2-7, with 7 bases aligning to TRBD2. The CDR3 runs to 14 residues. Germline V lookup: CDR1 WSHSY, CDR2 SAAADI. V dropped 2 bases and J dropped 8; count of bases not matched to a gene: 9. In DNA, the CDR3 is TGCGCCAGCAGTGAGCGGGGGGACGAGGGAAAGCAGTACTTC. Protein sequence: CASSERGDEGKQYF.

The chain carries TRBV7-2 and TRBJ2-7, with D unresolved. Germline V CDR1 and CDR2: SGHTA, FQGNSA. Between the trimmed V and J ends, which lost 3 bases and 6 bases, there was a span of 12 bases. The CDR3 is 13 residues long. The CDR3: CASSFAGSGEQYF. In nucleotides, the CDR3 is TGTGCCAGCAGCTTCGCCGGGTCGGGCGAGCAGTACTTC.

The rearrangement uses TRBV9 and TRBJ1-2, with D unresolved. Germline CDR1 is SGDLS and CDR2 is YYNGEE. The V and J ends lost 0 bases and 1 base respectively, with 4 bases between them. The CDR3 runs to 13 residues. In nucleotides, the CDR3 is TGTGCCAGCAGCGTAGTAGATAACTATGGCTACACCTTC. Protein product: CASSVVDNYGYTF.

Here the CDR3 DNA reads TGTGCCAGCAGCGCTGACAGGGGGCGGGAGACCCAGTACTTC. Amino acids: CASSADRGRETQYF. V usage is TRBV28 and J usage is TRBJ2-5; 10 bases match TRBD1. Unmatched junction bases numbered 6, after V lost 6 bases and J lost 5 bases. CDR1 is MDHEN, CDR2 SYDVKM, per germline. This CDR3 has 14 residues. Looking up the rest from reference TRBV28 and TRBJ2-5 gives the full variable domain: DVKVTQSSRYLVKRTGEKVFLECVQDMDHENMFWYRQDPGLGLRLIYFSYDVKMKEKGDIPEGYSVSREKKERFSLILESASTNQTSMYLCASSADRGRETQYFGPGTRLLVL.

The chain recombines TRBV7-2 with TRBJ2-3; 13 positions match TRBD2. V lost 5 bases to trimming and J lost 6 bases; unmatched junction nucleotides: 2. The CDR3 consists of 14 residues. Germline loops: CDR1 SGHTA, CDR2 FQGNSA. CDR3 residues: CASSQGLAGDTQYF. Written as DNA, the CDR3 is TGTGCCAGCAGCCAGGGACTAGCGGGGGATACGCAGTATTTT.

The genes are TRBV6-1 and TRBJ2-1, with TRBD2 matching over 12 bases. V dropped 1 base and J dropped 14; count of bases not matched to a gene: 0. This CDR3 spans 12 amino acids. Germline V CDR1 and CDR2: MNHNS, SASEGT. This CDR3 reads CASSEGTSGEFF. CDR3 DNA sequence: TGTGCCAGCAGTGAAGGGACTAGCGGGGAGTTCTTC.

The rearrangement uses TRBV3-1 (or the pseudogene TRBV3-2) and TRBJ1-2; unclear D gene. The V end was cut by 4 bases, the J end by 4 bases, with 13 bases between. Germline V CDR1 and CDR2: LGHDT, YNNKEL (reference sequence). The CDR3 consists of 14 residues. As DNA, the CDR3 is TGTGCCAGCAGCCCGGGATCCGAGCCCTATGGCTACACCTTC. Its protein product is CASSPGSEPYGYTF.

In its sample, this clone was seen a few times. The rearrangement joins TRBV19 to TRBJ1-2, with unresolved D. Germline values: CDR1 LNHDA, CDR2 SQIVND (reference sequence). CDR3 length: 13 residues. Trimming took off 4 bases at V and 5 bases at J, with 11 bases between the two ends. The CDR3 coding sequence is TGTGCCAGTAGTAGAGAGCAGGCATATGGCTACACCTTC. This encodes CASSREQAYGYTF. The variable domain in full, completed from reference TRBV19 and TRBJ1-2, reads DGGITQSPKYLFRKEGQNVTLSCEQNLNHDAMYWYRQDPGQGLRLIYYSQIVNDFQKGDIAEGYSVSREKKESFPLTVTSAQKNPTAFYLCASSREQAYGYTFGSGTRLTVV.

The CDR3 region is CASSFSRVDTQYF. CDR3 nucleotides: TGTGCCAGCAGCTTCTCCAGGGTGGATACGCAGTATTTT. This chain joins TRBV7-2 and TRBJ2-3; D may be TRBD1 (5 bases). Germline values: CDR1 SGHTA, CDR2 FQGNSA. The CDR3 spans 13 residues. V was clipped by 3 bases and J by 6 bases, with 10 bases between them.

This clone was counted between two and nine times. This chain connects TRBV5-6 to TRBJ2-4; perhaps TRBD1 as D (7 bases). V was cut by 3 bases and J by 1 base, with 11 bases left in between. Germline V gene lookup returns CDR1 SGHDT and CDR2 YYEEEE. The CDR3 has 15 residues. CDR3 sequence reads: CASSSGGFAKNIQYF. The CDR3, as DNA: TGTGCCAGCAGCTCAGGGGGGTTCGCCAAAAACATTCAGTACTTC.

The gene calls are TRBV28 and TRBJ1-6; the D is unclear. Between the trimmed V and J ends, which lost 6 bases and 0 bases, there was a span of 21 bases. CDR1 is MDHEN and CDR2 is SYDVKM in the germline V gene. There are 19 residues in the CDR3. CDR3 nucleotides: TGTGCCAGCAGGGAACAAGGCGTGGATCCTAGCTCCTATAATTCACCCCTCCACTTT. This encodes CASREQGVDPSSYNSPLHF. Drawing the rest from reference TRBV28 and TRBJ1-6, the complete variable domain is DVKVTQSSRYLVKRTGEKVFLECVQDMDHENMFWYRQDPGLGLRLIYFSYDVKMKEKGDIPEGYSVSREKKERFSLILESASTNQTSMYLCASREQGVDPSSYNSPLHFGNGTRLTVT.

The chain has TRBV20-1 and TRBJ1-5, with TRBD1 matching 8 bases. J was trimmed by 7 bases and V by 3 bases; bases with no gene match: 5. Germline assignment: CDR1 DFQATT and CDR2 SNEGSKA (reference sequence). The CDR3 length is 13 residues. The CDR3 loop reads CSASRQGYQPQHF. The CDR3 DNA reads as TGCAGTGCTAGTAGACAGGGGTACCAGCCCCAGCATTTT.

The chain uses TRBV5-6 and TRBJ1-3; possibly TRBD1 for D (5 bases). Trimming took 5 bases from V and 0 from J, leaving 15 bases between them. Germline V gene lookup returns CDR1 SGHDT and CDR2 YYEEEE. This CDR3 comprises 16 residues. The chain's CDR3 is CASSWTPDLSGNTIYF. CDR3 DNA: TGTGCCAGCAGTTGGACACCAGATCTCTCTGGAAACACCATATATTTT.

The chain has TRBV28 and TRBJ1-2, with 10 bases that match TRBD1. The CDR3 has 15 amino acids. J lost 4 bases, V lost 2 bases, and 4 bases had no gene match. In germline, CDR1 is MDHEN, CDR2 SYDVKM. CDR3: CASSLRDRGFYGYTF. The DNA of the CDR3 is TGTGCCAGCAGTTTACGGGACAGGGGCTTCTATGGCTACACCTTC.

This sequence joins TRBV9 and TRBJ2-1, with 9 bases that match TRBD2. The germline V gene encodes CDR1 SGDLS and CDR2 YYNGEE. With 5 bases clipped from V and 4 bases from J, the junction kept 4 bases outside the gene matches. The CDR3 has 14 residues. The chain's CDR3 is CASSAGGRYNEQFF. DNA of the CDR3: TGTGCCAGCAGTGCGGGGGGGAGGTACAATGAGCAGTTCTTC.

The chain employs TRBV7-2 and TRBJ2-2; a possible D gene is TRBD1 (6 bases). This CDR3 contains 15 residues. In germline, CDR1 is SGHTA, CDR2 FQGNSA. Trimming cost V 2 bases and J 7 bases, with 14 bases left between them. The CDR3: CASSLKSQGIGELFF. CDR3 nucleotide sequence: TGTGCCAGCAGCTTAAAGTCCCAGGGGATCGGGGAGCTGTTTTTT.

This clone appeared a few times. This sequence joins TRBV7-3 and TRBJ2-1; D unresolved. This CDR3 is built from 15 residues. Trimming took off 2 bases at V and 2 bases at J, with 10 bases between the two ends. From germline, CDR1 is SGHTA and CDR2 FQGTGA. The CDR3 coding sequence is TGTGCCAGCAGCTTAGAGGCGGCAACCTACAATGAGCAGTTCTTC. This sequence encodes CASSLEAATYNEQFF.

The V gene is TRBV7-8, the J gene TRBJ1-1; TRBD1 aligns across 9 bases. CDR3 size: 15 residues. V lost 2 bases and J lost 4; bases outside the gene matches: 5. The germline CDR1 and CDR2 sequences are SGHVS and FQNEAQ. CDR3 nucleotides: TGTGCCAGCAGCTTATCTGGGACAGGGTCCACTGAAGCTTTCTTT. Translated: CASSLSGTGSTEAFF.